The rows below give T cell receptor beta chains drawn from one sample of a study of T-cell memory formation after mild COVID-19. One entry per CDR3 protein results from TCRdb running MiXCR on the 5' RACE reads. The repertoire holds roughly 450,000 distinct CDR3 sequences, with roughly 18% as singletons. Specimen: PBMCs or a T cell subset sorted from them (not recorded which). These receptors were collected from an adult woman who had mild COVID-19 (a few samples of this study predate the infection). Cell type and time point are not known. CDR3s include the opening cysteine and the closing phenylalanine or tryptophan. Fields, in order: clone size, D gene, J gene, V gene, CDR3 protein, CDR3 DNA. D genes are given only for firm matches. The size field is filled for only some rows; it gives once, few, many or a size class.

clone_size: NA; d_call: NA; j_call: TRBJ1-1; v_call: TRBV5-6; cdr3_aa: CASSQLTGFVIMNTEAFF; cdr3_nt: TGTGCCAGCAGCCAACTAACAGGTTTCGTCATAATGAACACTGAAGCTTTCTTT
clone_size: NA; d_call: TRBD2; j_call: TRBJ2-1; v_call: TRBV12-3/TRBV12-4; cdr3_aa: CASSFAGTSGSYEQFF; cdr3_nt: TGTGCCAGCAGTTTCGCCGGGACTAGCGGGAGTTATGAGCAGTTCTTC
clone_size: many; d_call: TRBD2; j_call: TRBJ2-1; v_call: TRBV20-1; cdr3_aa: CSARDGASGKFNEQFF; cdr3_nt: TGCAGTGCTAGAGATGGGGCTAGCGGGAAGTTCAATGAGCAGTTCTTC
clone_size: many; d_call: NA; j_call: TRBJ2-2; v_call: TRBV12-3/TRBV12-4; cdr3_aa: CASSSMGNTGELFF; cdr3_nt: TGTGCCAGCAGTTCGATGGGTAACACCGGGGAGCTGTTTTTT
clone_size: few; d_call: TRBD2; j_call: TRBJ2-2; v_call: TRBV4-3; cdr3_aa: CACGLAGGTGELFF; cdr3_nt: TGCGCGTGCGGACTAGCGGGAGGTACCGGGGAGCTGTTTTTT
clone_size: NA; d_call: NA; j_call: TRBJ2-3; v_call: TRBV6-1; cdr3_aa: CASSPPGPGATDTQYF; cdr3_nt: TGTGCCAGCAGTCCCCCCGGACCGGGGGCCACAGATACGCAGTATTTT
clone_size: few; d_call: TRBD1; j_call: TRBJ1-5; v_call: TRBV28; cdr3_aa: CAIDRQGRPSNQPQHF; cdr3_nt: TGTGCCATCGACCGACAGGGAAGGCCGTCGAATCAGCCCCAGCATTTT
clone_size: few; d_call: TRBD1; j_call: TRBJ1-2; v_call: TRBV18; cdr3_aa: CASSSKQGSYTF; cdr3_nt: TGTGCCAGCTCGTCGAAACAGGGGAGCTACACCTTC
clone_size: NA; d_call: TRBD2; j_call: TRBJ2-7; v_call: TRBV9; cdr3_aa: CASSVDSGGSDEQYF; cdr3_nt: TGTGCCAGCAGCGTAGACTCGGGAGGGAGCGACGAGCAGTACTTC
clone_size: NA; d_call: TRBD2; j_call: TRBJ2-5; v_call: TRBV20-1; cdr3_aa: CSVGAQRGETQYF; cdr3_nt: TGCAGTGTTGGGGCCCAGCGGGGGGAGACCCAGTACTTC
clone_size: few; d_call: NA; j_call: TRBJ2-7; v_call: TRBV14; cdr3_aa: CASSQELGREQYF; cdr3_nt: TGTGCCAGCAGCCAAGAACTAGGCCGGGAGCAGTACTTC
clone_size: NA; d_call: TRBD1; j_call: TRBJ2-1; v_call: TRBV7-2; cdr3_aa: CASSRWTGYSNEQFF; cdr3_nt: TGTGCCAGCAGCCGATGGACAGGGTATTCGAATGAGCAGTTCTTC
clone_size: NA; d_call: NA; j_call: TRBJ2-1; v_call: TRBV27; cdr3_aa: CASSSPRAKGGLNEQFF; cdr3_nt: TGTGCCAGCAGTTCGCCCCGAGCTAAAGGCGGACTCAATGAGCAGTTCTTC
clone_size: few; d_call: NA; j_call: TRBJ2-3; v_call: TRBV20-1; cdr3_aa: CSATPRSILLSSTDTQYF; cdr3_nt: TGCAGTGCTACCCCAAGGAGCATCCTCCTTTCTAGCACAGATACGCAGTATTTT
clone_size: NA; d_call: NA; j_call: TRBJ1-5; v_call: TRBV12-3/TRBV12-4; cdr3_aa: CASSLGEGPGPKHF; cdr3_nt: TGTGCCAGCAGTTTAGGGGAGGGACCGGGACCCAAGCATTTT
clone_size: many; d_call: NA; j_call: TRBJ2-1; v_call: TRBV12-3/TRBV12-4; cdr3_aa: CASSFSSVYNEQFF; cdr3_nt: TGTGCCAGCAGTTTCTCTAGCGTCTACAATGAGCAGTTCTTC
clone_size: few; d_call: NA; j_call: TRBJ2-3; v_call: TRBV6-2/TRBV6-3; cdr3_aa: CASRLRGGDTQYF; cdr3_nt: TGTGCCAGCAGACTCCGCGGAGGGGATACGCAGTATTTT
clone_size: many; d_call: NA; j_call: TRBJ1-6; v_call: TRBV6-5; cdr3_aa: CASSPTTTGWGYNSPLHF; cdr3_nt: TGTGCCAGCAGCCCAACCACAACAGGGTGGGGCTATAATTCACCCCTCCACTTT
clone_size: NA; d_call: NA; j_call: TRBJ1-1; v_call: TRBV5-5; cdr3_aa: CASSLEQVNTEAFF; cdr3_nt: TGTGCCAGCAGCTTGGAACAGGTCAACACTGAAGCTTTCTTT
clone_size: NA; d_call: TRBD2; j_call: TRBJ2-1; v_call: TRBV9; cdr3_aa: CASSGTSGRLYEQFF; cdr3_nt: TGTGCCAGCAGCGGTACTAGCGGGAGACTGTATGAGCAGTTCTTC
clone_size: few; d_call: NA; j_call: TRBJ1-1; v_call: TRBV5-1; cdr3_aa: CASSAPGERKGKAFF; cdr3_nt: TGCGCCAGCAGCGCACCGGGGGAGAGAAAGGGGAAAGCTTTCTTT
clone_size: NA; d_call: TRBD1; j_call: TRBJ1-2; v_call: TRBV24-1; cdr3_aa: CATSDPGTGGLYGYTF; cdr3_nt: TGTGCCACCAGTGATCCCGGGACAGGGGGACTTTATGGCTACACCTTC
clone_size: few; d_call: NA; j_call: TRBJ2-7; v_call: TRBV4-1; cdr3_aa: CASSQGLQGLASYEQYF; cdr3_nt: TGCGCCAGCAGCCAGGGTCTTCAGGGATTAGCATCCTACGAGCAGTACTTC
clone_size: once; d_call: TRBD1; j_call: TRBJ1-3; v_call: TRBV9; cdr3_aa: CASSPRDRGLTGNTIYF; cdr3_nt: TGTGCCAGCAGCCCCCGGGACAGGGGGCTTACTGGAAACACCATATATTTT
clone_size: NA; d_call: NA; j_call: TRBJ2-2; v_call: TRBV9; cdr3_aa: CASSDRPNTGELFF; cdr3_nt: TGTGCCAGCAGCGACAGACCAAACACCGGGGAGCTGTTTTTT
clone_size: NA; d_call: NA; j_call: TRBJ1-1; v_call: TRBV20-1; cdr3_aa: CSAPVPGVPGEAFF; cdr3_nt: TGCAGTGCCCCAGTTCCAGGCGTCCCTGGTGAAGCTTTCTTT
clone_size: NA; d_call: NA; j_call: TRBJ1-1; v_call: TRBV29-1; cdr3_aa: CSVVPRGGGKYEAFF; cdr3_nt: TGCAGCGTTGTACCGCGGGGGGGCGGAAAGTACGAAGCTTTCTTT
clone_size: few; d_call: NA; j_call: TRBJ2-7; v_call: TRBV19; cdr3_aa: CASRYGASSYEQYF; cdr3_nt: TGTGCCAGTAGGTACGGGGCTAGCTCCTACGAGCAGTACTTC
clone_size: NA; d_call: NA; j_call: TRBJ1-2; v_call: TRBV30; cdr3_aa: CAWSVQNYGYTF; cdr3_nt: TGTGCCTGGAGTGTACAAAACTATGGCTACACCTTC
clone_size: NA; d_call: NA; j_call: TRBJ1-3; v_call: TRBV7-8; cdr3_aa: CASSIQRGNTIYF; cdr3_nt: TGTGCCAGCTCCATACAAAGGGGAAACACCATATATTTT
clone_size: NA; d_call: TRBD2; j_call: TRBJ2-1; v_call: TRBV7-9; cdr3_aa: CASSLWTSGRGEQFF; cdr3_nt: TGTGCCAGCAGCCTCTGGACTAGCGGGAGGGGCGAGCAGTTCTTC
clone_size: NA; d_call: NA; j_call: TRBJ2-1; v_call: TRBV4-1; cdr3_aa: CASSQDTGNWDEQFF; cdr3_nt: TGCGCCAGCAGCCAAGATACGGGGAATTGGGATGAGCAGTTCTTC
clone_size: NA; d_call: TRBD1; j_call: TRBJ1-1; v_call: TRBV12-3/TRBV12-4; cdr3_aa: CASSADRGETEAFF; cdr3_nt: TGTGCCAGCAGTGCCGACAGGGGTGAGACTGAAGCTTTCTTT
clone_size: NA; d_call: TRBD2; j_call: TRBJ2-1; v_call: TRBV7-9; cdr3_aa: CASSPHTPGLAGAFEQFF; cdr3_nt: TGTGCCAGCAGTCCTCATACTCCGGGACTAGCGGGGGCATTTGAGCAGTTCTTC
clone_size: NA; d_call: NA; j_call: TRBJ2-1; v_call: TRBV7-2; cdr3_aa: CASSLRAQTSYNEQFF; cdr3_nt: TGTGCCAGCAGCTTAAGGGCCCAAACCTCCTACAATGAGCAGTTCTTC
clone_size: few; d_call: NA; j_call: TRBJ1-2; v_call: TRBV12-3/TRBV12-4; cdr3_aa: CASSEKGSGYTF; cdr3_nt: TGTGCCAGCAGTGAGAAGGGGAGCGGCTACACCTTC
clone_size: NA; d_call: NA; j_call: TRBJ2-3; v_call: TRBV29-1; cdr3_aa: CSASGRSTDTQYF; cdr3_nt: TGCAGCGCCTCCGGCCGTAGCACAGATACGCAGTATTTT
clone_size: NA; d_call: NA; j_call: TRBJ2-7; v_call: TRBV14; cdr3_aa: CASSQEGYYEQYF; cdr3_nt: TGTGCCAGCAGCCAAGAGGGGTACTACGAGCAGTACTTC
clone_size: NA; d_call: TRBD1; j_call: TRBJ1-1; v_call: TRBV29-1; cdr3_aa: CSAGGALVNTEAFF; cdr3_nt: TGCAGTGCAGGGGGGGCATTGGTGAACACTGAAGCTTTCTTT
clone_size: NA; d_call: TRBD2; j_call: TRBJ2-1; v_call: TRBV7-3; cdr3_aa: CASSSAGLAGVVDNEQFF; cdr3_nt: TGTGCCAGCAGCTCAGCGGGACTAGCGGGAGTTGTAGACAATGAGCAGTTCTTC
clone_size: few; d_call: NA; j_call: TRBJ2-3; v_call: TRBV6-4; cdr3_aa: CASSATGTSTDTQYF; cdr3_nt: TGTGCCAGCAGTGCAACAGGGACGAGCACAGATACGCAGTATTTT
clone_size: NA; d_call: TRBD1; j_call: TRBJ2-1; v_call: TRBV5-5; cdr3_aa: CASSSRTGGADNEQFF; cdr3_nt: TGTGCCAGCAGCTCCAGGACAGGGGGCGCGGACAATGAGCAGTTCTTC
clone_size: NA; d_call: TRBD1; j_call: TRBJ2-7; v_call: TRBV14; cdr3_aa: CASSRPGQGPEQYF; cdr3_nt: TGTGCCAGCAGCCGCCCGGGACAGGGTCCCGAGCAGTACTTC
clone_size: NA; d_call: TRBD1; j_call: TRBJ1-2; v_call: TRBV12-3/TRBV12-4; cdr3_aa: CASTRDSYGYTF; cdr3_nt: TGTGCCAGCACCCGGGACAGCTATGGCTACACCTTC
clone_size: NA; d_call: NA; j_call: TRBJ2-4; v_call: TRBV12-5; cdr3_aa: CASGFGQKNIQYF; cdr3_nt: TGTGCTAGTGGTTTTGGCCAGAAAAACATTCAGTACTTC
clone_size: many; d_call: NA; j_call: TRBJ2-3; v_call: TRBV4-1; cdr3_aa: CASSQPRESGTDTQYF; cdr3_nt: TGCGCCAGCAGCCAACCCAGGGAATCGGGCACAGATACGCAGTATTTT
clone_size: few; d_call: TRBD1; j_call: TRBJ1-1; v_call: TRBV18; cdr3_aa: CASSRQGKNTEAFF; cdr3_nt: TGTGCCAGCAGTCGACAGGGTAAGAACACTGAAGCTTTCTTT